The T cell receptor beta chain described here comes from a study of blood T cell repertoires in COVID-19. Study details: From the United States, Italy and Spain came samples of acute and convalescent COVID-19. Nucleic acid was either cDNA or gDNA, and it came from T cells, B-cell-depleted T cells, or PBMCs.

This clone was seen more than once but under ten times. Methods used by the authors: For nucleated cells, counts were estimated from reference gene primer amplification. Produced via immunoSEQ multiplex PCR; TCRdb's table is partial and in-frame only. Clonal size and the V and J genes are those of that table, whereas D and trimming came from the DNA. The data show approximately 210,000 clones, 81% seen once. Participants were aged about 18 to 89 years, lived in roughly 23 US areas, and enrolled virtually. The CDR3 has 14 residues. Per the germline V gene, CDR1 is SGHDT and CDR2 is YYEEEE. V gave up 0 bases and J gave up 7 bases, with 12 bases separating them.

This clonotype originated in a woman in her forties or fifties with acute COVID-19. V and J are TRBV5-6 and TRBJ2-3; maybe TRBD1 (6 bases). Sequencing was carried out using PBMCs or T cells enriched from blood (not recorded which). The CDR3 nucleotides are TGTGCCAGCAGCTTGGGAGGGGGAGAGAATACGCAGTATTTT. Translated, it gives CASSLGGGENTQYF.